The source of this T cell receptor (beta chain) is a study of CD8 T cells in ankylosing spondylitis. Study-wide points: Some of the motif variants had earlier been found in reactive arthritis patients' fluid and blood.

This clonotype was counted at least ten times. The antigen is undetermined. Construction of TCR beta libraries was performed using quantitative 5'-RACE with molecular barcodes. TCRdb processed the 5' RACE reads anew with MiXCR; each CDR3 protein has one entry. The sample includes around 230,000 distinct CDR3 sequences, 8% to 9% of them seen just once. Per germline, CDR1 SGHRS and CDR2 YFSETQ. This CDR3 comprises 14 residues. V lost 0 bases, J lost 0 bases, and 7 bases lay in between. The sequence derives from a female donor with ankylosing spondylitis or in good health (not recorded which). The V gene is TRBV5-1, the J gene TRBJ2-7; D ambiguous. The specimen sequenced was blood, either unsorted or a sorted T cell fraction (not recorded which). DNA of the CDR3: TGCGCCAGCAGCTTGGAGACCTACTCCTACGAGCAGTACTTC. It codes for CASSLETYSYEQYF.